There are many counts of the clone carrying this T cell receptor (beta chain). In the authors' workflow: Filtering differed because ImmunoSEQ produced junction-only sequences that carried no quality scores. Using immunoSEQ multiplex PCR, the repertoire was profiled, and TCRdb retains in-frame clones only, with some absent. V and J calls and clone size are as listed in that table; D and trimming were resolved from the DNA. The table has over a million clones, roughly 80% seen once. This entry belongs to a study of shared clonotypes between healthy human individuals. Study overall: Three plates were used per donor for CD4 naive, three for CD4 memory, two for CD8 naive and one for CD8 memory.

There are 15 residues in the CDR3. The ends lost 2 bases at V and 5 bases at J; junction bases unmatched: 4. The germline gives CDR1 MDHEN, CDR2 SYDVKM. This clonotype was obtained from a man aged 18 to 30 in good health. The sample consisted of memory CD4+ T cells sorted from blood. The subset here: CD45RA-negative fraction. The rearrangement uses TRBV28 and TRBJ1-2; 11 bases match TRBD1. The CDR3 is CASSLQGQGVYGYTF. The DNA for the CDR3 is TGTGCCAGCAGTTTACAGGGACAGGGGGTATATGGCTACACCTTC.